Presented here are 11 T cell receptor beta chains from one specimen sequenced in a study of blood T cells in healthy people across ages. Sample-barcoded 5' priming and a J-beta primer mix drove a second PCR of about 6 to 12 cycles. TCRdb analysed the 5' RACE reads with MiXCR anew, one entry per CDR3 protein. The sample has approximately 730,000 distinct CDR3 sequences, 40% to 45% seen once. Sequencing was performed on blood. These receptors came from an older woman in good health.

This clonotype showed up just a few times. The rearrangement uses TRBV6-2 or TRBV6-3 and TRBJ2-5; the match to TRBD2 covers 12 bases. The CDR3 runs 17 residues. Germline loops: CDR1 MNHEY, CDR2 SVGEGT. V dropped 5 bases and J dropped 0; count of bases not matched to a gene: 7. The CDR3 region has the DNA TGTGCCAGCAGTCCGACTAGCGGGGGCCTGTACCAAGAGACCCAGTACTTC. Translated, it gives CASSPTSGGLYQETQYF.

This clonotype was seen a single time. V is TRBV9 and J is TRBJ2-1, with TRBD2 matching over 15 bases. After removal of 0 bases from V and 5 bases from J, the junction contained 6 bases not matched to a gene. The germline V gene encodes CDR1 SGDLS and CDR2 YYNGEE. This CDR3 has 18 residues. The CDR3 reads CASSVVSGLAGGDNEQFF. CDR3 in DNA: TGTGCCAGCAGCGTAGTTTCGGGACTAGCGGGAGGTGACAATGAGCAGTTCTTC.

The chain couples TRBV7-2 to TRBJ1-1; D gene ambiguous. The germline CDR1 and CDR2 sequences are SGHTA and FQGNSA. The CDR3 totals 12 residues. V was trimmed by 2 bases and J by 6 bases, leaving 7 bases between them. The CDR3 loop is CASSLQSPEAFF. The CDR3, as DNA: TGTGCCAGCAGCTTACAGTCCCCTGAAGCTTTCTTT.

V and J are TRBV9 and TRBJ1-5; D is possibly TRBD1 (5 bases). This CDR3 comprises 17 residues. The V end was cut by 2 bases, the J end by 0 bases, with 15 bases between. Germline V gene lookup returns CDR1 SGDLS and CDR2 YYNGEE. CDR3 bases: TGTGCCAGCAGCGTCGATTCAGGGATTAATAGCAATCAGCCCCAGCATTTT. Protein product: CASSVDSGINSNQPQHF.

This clonotype was counted a single time. The V call is TRBV20-1, the J call TRBJ2-1; D perhaps matches TRBD2 (5 bases). The V end lost 2 bases, the J end lost 4 bases, and 15 bases lay between the germline ends. Germline values: CDR1 DFQATT, CDR2 SNEGSKA (reference sequence). The length of the CDR3 is 15 residues. This chain's CDR3 is CSARQSVTGYNEQFF. The DNA for the CDR3 is TGCAGTGCTAGACAGAGTGTGACGGGGTACAATGAGCAGTTCTTC.

This clonotype has only a few counts. V gene TRBV7-3 combines with J gene TRBJ2-3; D possibly uses TRBD1 or TRBD2 (5 bases each). V was trimmed by 4 bases and J by 2 bases, leaving 10 bases between them. Germline V gene data show CDR1 as SGHTA and CDR2 as FQGTGA. The CDR3 spans 14 residues. As DNA, the CDR3 is TGTGCCAGCAGCTACTCCGGGGCCACAGATACGCAGTATTTT. Amino acid sequence: CASSYSGATDTQYF.

J is TRBJ2-3 and V is TRBV7-2; 7 nucleotides align to TRBD2. This CDR3 spans 12 amino acids. J was trimmed by 9 bases and V by 4 bases; bases with no gene match: 4. Germline CDR1 SGHTA, CDR2 FQGNSA. The DNA of the CDR3 is TGTGCCAGCAGCTCAAGACTAGCCACGCAGTATTTT. Its translation: CASSSRLATQYF.

The J gene is TRBJ2-7, the V gene TRBV3-1; 8 nucleotides line up with TRBD2. The trim removed 7 bases at V and 1 base at J, leaving 6 bases unmatched. CDR1 is LGHDT and CDR2 is YNNKEL in the germline V gene (reference sequence). CDR3 size: 14 residues. The chain's CDR3 is CASTDSGASYEQYF. The CDR3 DNA sequence: TGTGCCAGCACCGATAGCGGGGCTTCCTACGAGCAGTACTTC.

This clonotype has at least ten counts. V usage is TRBV5-1 and J usage is TRBJ2-1, with 12 bases matching TRBD2. Looked up from germline, CDR1 is SGHRS and CDR2 is YFSETQ. The V gene end was trimmed by 5 bases and the J gene end by 6 bases; junction bases not matched to a gene: 6. This CDR3 comprises 15 residues. CDR3 sequence: CASRGLAGGRNEQFF. CDR3 bases: TGCGCCAGCAGGGGGCTAGCGGGAGGGCGCAATGAGCAGTTCTTC.

The chain is built from TRBV6-2 or TRBV6-3 and TRBJ2-1; D may be TRBD1 (6 bases). Looked up from germline, CDR1 is MNHEY and CDR2 is SVGEGT. The length of the CDR3 is 15 residues. V shed 2 bases and J shed 0 bases, with 8 bases lying between them. CDR3 DNA sequence: TGTGCCAGCAGTTACGGACAGAGCTCCTACAATGAGCAGTTCTTC. It yields the protein CASSYGQSSYNEQFF.

This chain joins TRBV19 and TRBJ1-2; 9 bases are shared with TRBD1. CDR3 length equals 13 residues. V lost 7 bases and J lost 8; bases outside the gene matches: 8. CDR1 and CDR2 (germline): LNHDA, SQIVND (reference sequence). CDR3 loop: CASNPGTGFGYTF. For the CDR3, the DNA is TGTGCCAGTAACCCAGGGACAGGGTTCGGCTACACCTTC.